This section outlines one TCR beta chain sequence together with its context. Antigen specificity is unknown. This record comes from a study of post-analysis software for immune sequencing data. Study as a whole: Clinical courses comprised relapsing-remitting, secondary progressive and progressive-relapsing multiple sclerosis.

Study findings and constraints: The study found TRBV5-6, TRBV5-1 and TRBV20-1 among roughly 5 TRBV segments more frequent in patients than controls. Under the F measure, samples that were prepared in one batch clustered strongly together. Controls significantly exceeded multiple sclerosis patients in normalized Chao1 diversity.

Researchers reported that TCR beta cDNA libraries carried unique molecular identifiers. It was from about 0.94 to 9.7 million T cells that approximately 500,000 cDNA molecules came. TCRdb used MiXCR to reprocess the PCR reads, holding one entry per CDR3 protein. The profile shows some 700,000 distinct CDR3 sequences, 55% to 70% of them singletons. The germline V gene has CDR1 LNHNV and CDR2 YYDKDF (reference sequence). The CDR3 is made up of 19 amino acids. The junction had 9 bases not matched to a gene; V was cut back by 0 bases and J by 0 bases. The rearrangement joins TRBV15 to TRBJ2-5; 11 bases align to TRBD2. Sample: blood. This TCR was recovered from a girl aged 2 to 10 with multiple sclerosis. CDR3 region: CATSRDKGMGLADQETQYF. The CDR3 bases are TGTGCCACCAGCAGAGATAAGGGAATGGGACTAGCGGACCAAGAGACCCAGTACTTC.